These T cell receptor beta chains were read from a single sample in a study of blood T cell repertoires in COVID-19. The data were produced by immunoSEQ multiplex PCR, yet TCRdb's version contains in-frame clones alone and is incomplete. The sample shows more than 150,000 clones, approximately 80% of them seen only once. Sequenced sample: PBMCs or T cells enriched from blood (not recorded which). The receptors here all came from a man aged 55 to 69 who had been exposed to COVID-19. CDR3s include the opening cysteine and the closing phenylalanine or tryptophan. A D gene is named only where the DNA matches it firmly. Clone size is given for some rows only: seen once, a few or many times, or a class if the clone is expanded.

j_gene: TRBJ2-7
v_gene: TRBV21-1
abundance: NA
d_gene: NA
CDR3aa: CASSIQDRGREQYF
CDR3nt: TGTGCCAGCAGCATCCAGGACAGGGGGCGCGAGCAGTACTTC

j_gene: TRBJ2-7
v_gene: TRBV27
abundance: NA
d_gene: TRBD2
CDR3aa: CASSHRDYNREQYF
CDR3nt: TGTGCCAGCAGCCACCGGGACTACAACCGGGAGCAGTACTTC

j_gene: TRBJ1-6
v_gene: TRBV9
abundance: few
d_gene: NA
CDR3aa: CASSGGENSPLHF
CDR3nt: TGTGCCAGCAGCGGGGGCGAAAATTCACCCCTCCACTTT

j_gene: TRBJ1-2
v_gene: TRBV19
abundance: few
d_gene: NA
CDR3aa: CATSSYGYTF
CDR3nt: TGTGCCACCAGTTCCTATGGCTACACCTTC

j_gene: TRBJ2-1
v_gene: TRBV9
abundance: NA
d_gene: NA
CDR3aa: CASSVEARRGEQFF
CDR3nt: TGTGCCAGCAGCGTCGAGGCGCGGAGGGGTGAGCAGTTCTTC

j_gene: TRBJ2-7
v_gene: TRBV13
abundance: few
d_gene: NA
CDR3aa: CASNIGVGAPSYEQYF
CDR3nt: TGTGCCAGCAATATAGGGGTAGGGGCACCTTCCTACGAGCAGTACTTC

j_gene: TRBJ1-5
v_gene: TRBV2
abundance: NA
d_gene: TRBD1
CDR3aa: CASSEDDRGGNQPQHF
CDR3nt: TGTGCCAGCAGTGAAGATGACAGGGGTGGCAATCAGCCCCAGCATTTT

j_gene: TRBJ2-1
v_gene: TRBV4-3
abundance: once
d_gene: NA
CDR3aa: CASSQSQRETFF
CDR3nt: TGCGCCAGCAGCCAATCGCAACGGGAGACGTTCTTC

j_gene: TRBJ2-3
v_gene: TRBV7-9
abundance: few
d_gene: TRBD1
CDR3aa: CASSPTPSGTVTDTQYF
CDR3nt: TGTGCCAGCAGCCCAACACCCTCCGGGACAGTCACAGATACGCAGTATTTT

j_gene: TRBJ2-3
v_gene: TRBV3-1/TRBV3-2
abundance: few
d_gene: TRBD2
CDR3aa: CASSRGASGSSGDTQYF
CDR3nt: TGTGCCAGCAGCCGTGGGGCTAGCGGGAGTTCTGGAGATACGCAGTATTTT

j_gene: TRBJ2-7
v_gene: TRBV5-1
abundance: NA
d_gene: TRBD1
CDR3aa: CASSLAGQSEYF
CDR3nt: TGCGCCAGCAGCTTGGCGGGACAGTCGGAGTACTTC

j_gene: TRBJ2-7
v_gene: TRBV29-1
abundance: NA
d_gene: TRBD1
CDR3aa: CSVVSGQGGEQYF
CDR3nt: TGCAGCGTCGTCTCGGGACAGGGTGGCGAGCAGTACTTC

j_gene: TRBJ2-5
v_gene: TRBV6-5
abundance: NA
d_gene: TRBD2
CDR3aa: CASNLAGPQETQYF
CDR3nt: TGTGCCAGCAATTTAGCGGGACCACAAGAGACCCAGTACTTC

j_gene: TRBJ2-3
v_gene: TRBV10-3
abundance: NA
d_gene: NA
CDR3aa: CAISATSGEGGTDTQYF
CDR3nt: TGTGCCATCAGTGCAACCTCCGGGGAGGGGGGCACAGATACGCAGTATTTT

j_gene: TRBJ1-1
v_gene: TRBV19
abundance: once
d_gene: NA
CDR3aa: CASSTPPTGIWNTEAFF
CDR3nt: TGTGCCAGTAGTACTCCTCCAACAGGGATTTGGAACACTGAAGCTTTCTTT